The sequence of this TCR beta chain was determined in a study of response to subunit inactivated influenza vaccine listed by TCRdb under 2018. For context, the study as a whole: Deep quantitative T cell receptor repertoire profiling was used in the study to track responses to a trivalent subunit inactivated influenza vaccine. The study at large found these results: According to the authors, only a limited number of new T cells may be recruited by each seasonal influenza vaccination.

This clonotype appeared many times. The antigen it recognizes is unknown. It has no much larger one-base neighbor in the sample; base qualities were not kept. The library was prepared using RT-PCR. The instrument was an Illumina HiSeq 2500. TCRdb itself trimmed the public reads at Q25 with fastp, ran MiXCR and retained productive beta chains. When rows share a CDR3 protein, they turn into one entry using the most common DNA and genes. In this sample the table shows under 850,000 distinct CDR3 sequences, about 18% of which occur a single time. The ten largest account for approximately 10% of the sample. CDR1 and CDR2 are drawn from the germline V gene: SGHTA, FQGNSA. The junction carries 11 bases between V and J, which are trimmed by 3 bases and 2 bases respectively. The CDR3 has 14 amino acids, counting the end cysteine and phenylalanine. Only the CDR3 DNA stays, 42 bases, in frame from base 1.

This TCR was sampled from a man aged 45 to 65 who received an inactivated influenza vaccine. Donor details come from another sample of the same person, matched by shared clones. Specimen: PBMCs from blood, collected more than 4 days after vaccination. The receptor chain draws on TRBV7-2 and TRBJ2-7; TRBD1 could be the D gene, as 5 bases match. The CDR3 corresponds to CASSFGQLPYEQYF. The DNA is TGTGCCAGCAGCTTCGGACAACTTCCCTACGAGCAGTACTTC.